Each of the 28 T cell receptor beta chains below was sequenced from the same sample in a study of blood T cell repertoires in COVID-19. The assay was immunoSEQ multiplex PCR, and TCRdb's table has in-frame clones only and misses some. This sample yields roughly 260,000 clones, of which around nine tenths are seen a single time; approximately 2% belongs to the top ten. The sequenced sample was peripheral blood. Source of these receptors: a woman between 40 and 50 years old who had recovered from COVID-19.

V usage is TRBV11-2 and J usage is TRBJ1-2; possible D gene TRBD1, 6 bases. The CDR3 has 14 residues. Germline loops: CDR1 SGHAT, CDR2 FQNNGV. V lost 0 bases and J 7 bases, leaving 12 bases between the germline ends. CDR3 nucleotides: TGTGCCAGCAGCTTAGATGGCAGGGGTGGTGGCTACACCTTC. It encodes CASSLDGRGGGYTF.

The V and J genes are TRBV7-3 and TRBJ2-1, with D perhaps matching TRBD2 (6 bases). Looked up from germline, CDR1 is SGHTA and CDR2 is FQGTGA. The CDR3 covers 14 residues. Trimming removed 0 bases from V and 11 bases from J, with 14 bases in between. The DNA for the CDR3 is TGTGCCAGCAGCTTAACCGGGAGTGGCAGCAAGCAGTTCTTC. Its protein product is CASSLTGSGSKQFF.

This rearrangement joins TRBV28 to TRBJ1-2; a possible D gene is TRBD1 (6 bases). Germline lookup yields CDR1 MDHEN and CDR2 SYDVKM. CDR3 size: 16 residues. The V end was cut by 7 bases, the J end by 0 bases, with 18 bases between. The CDR3 bases are TGTGCCAGCAAGGTTACAGGGTACTTAGCTAACTATGGCTACACCTTC. This gives the protein CASKVTGYLANYGYTF.

The genes are TRBV24-1 and TRBJ2-1; D is ambiguous. Germline CDR1 is KGHDR and CDR2 is SFDVKD. V was shortened by 9 bases and J by 9 bases, with 5 bases between the two germline ends. This CDR3 has 9 amino acids. Here the CDR3 reads CATFGEQFF. The CDR3 region has the DNA TGTGCCACCTTCGGTGAGCAGTTCTTC.

This chain connects TRBV6-2 or TRBV6-3 to TRBJ1-4; 7 bases align to TRBD1. This CDR3 is 15 amino acids long. Losses at the gene ends were 1 base for V and 8 bases for J; bases not matched to a gene: 7. The germline V gene encodes CDR1 MNHEY and CDR2 SVGEGT. CDR3 in DNA: TGTGCCAGCAGTTACTTCCGCGGACAGGTCGAAAAACTGTTTTTT. This encodes CASSYFRGQVEKLFF.

The chain joins TRBV6-5 to TRBJ1-6, with D perhaps matching TRBD1 (6 bases). Germline V gene sequence: CDR1 MNHEY, CDR2 SVGAGI. V lost 6 bases, J lost 7 bases, and 16 bases lay in between. CDR3 length equals 15 residues. CDR3: CASRKNREGNSPLHF. Here the CDR3 DNA reads TGTGCCAGCAGAAAGAACAGGGAGGGGAATTCACCCCTCCACTTT.

The genes are TRBV4-2 and TRBJ1-5, with 9 bases identical to TRBD1. Germline CDR1 and CDR2: LGHNA and YNFKEQ. The CDR3 loop spans 16 amino acids. The V and J ends lost 6 bases and 2 bases, in that order; junction bases with no gene match: 8. The CDR3 protein is CASSPTGGAGNQPQHF. DNA of the CDR3: TGTGCCAGCAGTCCTACAGGGGGCGCGGGCAATCAGCCCCAGCATTTT.

This clone is a singleton in its sample. J is TRBJ2-1 and V is TRBV10-3, with unresolved D. Trimming left V 5 bases short and J 3 bases short, with 11 bases between. Germline CDR1 and CDR2: ENHRY and SYGVKD. The CDR3 extends over 14 amino acids. This CDR3 reads CAISFSAVYNEQFF. In nucleotides, the CDR3 is TGTGCCATCAGTTTTTCCGCGGTCTACAATGAGCAGTTCTTC.

The genes are TRBV19 and TRBJ2-5, with 13 bases identical to TRBD2. The CDR3 has 19 residues. Germline CDR1 LNHDA, CDR2 SQIVND (reference sequence). The V and J ends lost 0 bases and 1 base, in that order; junction bases with no gene match: 8. The CDR3 is CASSIDGTSGIPSQETQYF. CDR3 nucleotides: TGTGCCAGTAGTATAGACGGGACTAGCGGGATTCCCTCCCAAGAGACCCAGTACTTC.

The chain employs TRBV10-3 and TRBJ2-3, with TRBD2 identical over 10 bases. This CDR3 has 18 amino acids. The germline V gene has CDR1 ENHRY and CDR2 SYGVKD. V shed 0 bases, J shed 2 bases, and the junction held 8 bases outside the gene matches. DNA of the CDR3: TGTGCCATCAGTGAGTCGAGGCTAGCGGGGGCCCTCACAGATACGCAGTATTTT. It specifies CAISESRLAGALTDTQYF.

This clone has a handful of counts. The gene calls are TRBV6-5 and TRBJ2-1; 13 nucleotides line up with TRBD2. Unmatched junction bases numbered 1, after V lost 2 bases and J lost 6 bases. The CDR3 is 15 amino acids. Germline-derived CDR1 and CDR2 are MNHEY and SVGAGI. The CDR3 spells CASSYRTSGSNEQFF. DNA for the CDR3: TGTGCCAGCAGTTACCGGACTAGCGGGAGCAATGAGCAGTTCTTC.

This sequence joins TRBV19 and TRBJ2-1, with 10 bases lining up with TRBD2. This CDR3 spans 15 amino acids. Losses at the gene ends were 1 base for V and 6 bases for J; bases not matched to a gene: 3. Germline CDR1 is LNHDA and CDR2 is SQIVND (reference sequence). The CDR3: CASSIVAGGPNEQFF. CDR3 in DNA: TGTGCCAGTAGTATAGTAGCGGGGGGCCCCAATGAGCAGTTCTTC.

The V gene is TRBV24-1, the J gene TRBJ2-1; 7 bases map to TRBD2. CDR1 is KGHDR and CDR2 is SFDVKD in the germline V gene. This CDR3 has 14 amino acids. The J segment lost 10 bases and the V segment lost 1 base, leaving 6 bases of the junction unmatched. The CDR3 spells CATSDFVTAGEQFF. CDR3 DNA sequence: TGTGCCACCAGTGATTTCGTTACAGCGGGGGAGCAGTTCTTC.

This chain joins TRBV7-2 and TRBJ1-3; perhaps TRBD1 as D (5 bases). Germline V gene sequence: CDR1 SGHTA, CDR2 FQGNSA. V was cut by 1 base and J by 4 bases, with 23 bases left in between. This CDR3 region has 19 residues. The CDR3 protein is CASSLGGWQGSSPGNTIYF. The CDR3 DNA follows: TGTGCCAGCAGCTTAGGAGGATGGCAGGGAAGTTCCCCCGGAAACACCATATATTTT. Full variable domain (rest looked up from reference TRBV7-2 and TRBJ1-3): GAGVSQSPSNKVTEKGKDVELRCDPISGHTALYWYRQSLGQGLEFLIYFQGNSAPDKSGLPSDRFSAERTGGSVSTLTIQRTQQEDSAVYLCASSLGGWQGSSPGNTIYFGEGSWLTVV.

The V call is TRBV7-8, the J call TRBJ1-5; tentatively, D is TRBD1 (5 bases). Germline V gene lookup returns CDR1 SGHVS and CDR2 FQNEAQ. V dropped 8 bases and J dropped 0 bases, with 14 bases sitting between them. The CDR3 is made up of 15 amino acids. The CDR3 region is CASGGRSYSNQPQHF. Here the CDR3 DNA reads TGTGCCAGCGGGGGGAGGAGTTATAGCAATCAGCCCCAGCATTTT.

V and J are TRBV5-4 and TRBJ2-5; no definite D call. V lost 0 bases to trimming and J lost 0 bases, with 9 bases between them. In germline, CDR1 is SGHNT, CDR2 YYREEE (reference sequence). The length of the CDR3 is 15 residues. Here the CDR3 reads CASSLERSYQETQYF. The CDR3 DNA is TGTGCCAGCAGCTTGGAGAGGTCGTACCAAGAGACCCAGTACTTC.

This chain joins TRBV10-3 and TRBJ2-7; weak D call: TRBD2 (6 bases). V shed 5 bases and J shed 3 bases, with 11 bases lying between them. The CDR3 consists of 13 residues. CDR1 and CDR2 from the germline V gene are ENHRY and SYGVKD. CDR3 protein: CAISPPGDYEQYF. The CDR3 nucleotides read TGTGCCATCAGTCCACCGGGGGACTACGAGCAGTACTTC.

This clone was observed a single time. The chain joins TRBV6-5 to TRBJ2-2, with 7 nucleotides matching TRBD1. The germline gives CDR1 MNHEY, CDR2 SVGAGI. CDR3 size: 12 residues. Trimming at V came to 6 bases and at J to 8 bases, leaving 3 bases not matched to a gene. CDR3 nucleotides: TGTGCCAGCAGCCAGGGACAGGGGGAGCTGTTTTTT. This sequence encodes CASSQGQGELFF.

The chain carries TRBV5-5 and TRBJ2-4; possibly TRBD2 for D (7 bases). Deletions cut 3 bases from V and 0 bases from J, with 16 bases between. Germline lookup yields CDR1 SGHKS and CDR2 YYEKEE (reference sequence). This CDR3 has 17 amino acids. The CDR3 region is CASSSDRRGRAKNIQYF. The CDR3, as DNA: TGTGCCAGCAGCTCCGACAGGCGGGGGCGAGCCAAAAACATTCAGTACTTC.

The V and J genes are TRBV30 and TRBJ1-4; TRBD1 might be the D (6 bases). Trimming took 3 bases from V and 0 from J, leaving 17 bases between them. CDR1 is GTSNPN, CDR2 SVGIG, per germline (reference sequence). This CDR3 is built from 17 residues. The CDR3: CAWRTGQSFATNEKLFF. CDR3 nucleotides: TGTGCCTGGAGAACCGGACAGTCCTTCGCAACTAATGAAAAACTGTTTTTT. Full variable domain (rest looked up from reference TRBV30 and TRBJ1-4): SQTIHQWPATLVQPVGSPLSLECTVEGTSNPNLYWYRQAAGRGLQLLFYSVGIGQISSEVPQNLSASRPQDRQFILSSKKLLLSDSGFYLCAWRTGQSFATNEKLFFGSGTQLSVL.

The chain recombines TRBV10-3 with TRBJ2-3; D is perhaps TRBD2 (5 bases). The CDR3 has 12 amino acids. Between the trimmed V and J ends, which lost 6 bases and 1 base, there was a span of 5 bases. Germline V CDR1 and CDR2: ENHRY, SYGVKD. CDR3 sequence (DNA): TGTGCCATCAGCGGGGGCACAGATACGCAGTATTTT. This translates into CAISGGTDTQYF.

This rearrangement joins TRBV19 to TRBJ2-4; D is perhaps TRBD1 (5 bases). Germline-derived CDR1 and CDR2 are LNHDA and SQIVND (reference sequence). CDR3 size: 19 residues. Trimming left V 5 bases short and J 0 bases short, with 23 bases between. This CDR3 is CASSFLVDSGFLAKNIQYF. The CDR3 coding sequence is TGTGCCAGTAGTTTCCTGGTAGACAGTGGCTTCCTAGCCAAAAACATTCAGTACTTC.

The gene calls are TRBV11-2 and TRBJ2-2, with D maybe TRBD2 (5 bases). This CDR3 contains 17 residues. Germline loops: CDR1 SGHAT, CDR2 FQNNGV. Trimming took off 0 bases at V and 2 bases at J, with 13 bases between the two ends. CDR3 residues: CASSLDGGGPNTGELFF. The CDR3 nucleotides read TGTGCCAGCAGCTTAGATGGAGGTGGACCAAACACCGGGGAGCTGTTTTTT.

The chain couples TRBV3-1 (or the pseudogene TRBV3-2) to TRBJ2-6; 8 nucleotides align to TRBD1. The germline gives CDR1 LGHDT, CDR2 YNNKEL (reference sequence). CDR3 size: 18 residues. V trimming: 2 bases; J trimming: 0 bases; junction bases outside the gene matches: 6. The chain's CDR3 is CASSQRQGAFSGANVLTF. Here the CDR3 DNA reads TGTGCCAGCAGCCAACGGCAGGGGGCTTTCTCTGGGGCCAACGTCCTGACTTTC.

This chain uses TRBV4-1 with TRBJ2-5; no reliable D call. V was cut by 0 bases and J by 1 base, with 12 bases left in between. The CDR3 runs 16 residues. Germline V gene data show CDR1 as MGHRA and CDR2 as YSYEKL. CDR3 nucleotides: TGCGCCAGCAGCCAAGATTGGGCAAATACCCAAGAGACCCAGTACTTC. Translation gives CASSQDWANTQETQYF.

This chain links TRBV7-6 with TRBJ2-1; TRBD2 matches 9 bases. The CDR3 extends over 14 amino acids. With 3 bases clipped from V and 9 bases from J, the junction kept 6 bases outside the gene matches. Germline V gives CDR1 SGHVS, CDR2 FNYEAQ. The CDR3 spells CASSFLAGEGEQFF. The CDR3 DNA reads as TGTGCCAGCAGCTTCTTAGCGGGAGAGGGTGAGCAGTTCTTC. Variable domain in full (rest from reference TRBV7-6 and TRBJ2-1): GAGVSQSPRYKVTKRGQDVALRCDPISGHVSLYWYRQALGQGPEFLTYFNYEAQQDKSGLPNDRFSAERPEGSISTLTIQRTEQRDSAMYRCASSFLAGEGEQFFGPGTRLTVL.

The chain uses TRBV7-9 and TRBJ2-7; D possibly corresponds to TRBD2 (6 bases). Trimming removed 1 base from V and 5 bases from J, with 12 bases in between. Per germline, CDR1 SEHNR and CDR2 FQNEAQ (reference sequence). The CDR3 consists of 14 residues. CDR3 region: CASSLVEGLNEQYF. The CDR3 DNA sequence: TGTGCCAGCAGCTTAGTGGAGGGGCTAAACGAGCAGTACTTC.

The chain carries TRBV19 and TRBJ1-3, with 9 positions matching TRBD1. The V segment lost 3 bases and the J segment 5 bases; nucleotides outside the gene matches: 2. The CDR3 consists of 14 residues. Germline CDR1 LNHDA, CDR2 SQIVND (reference sequence). Here the CDR3 DNA reads TGTGCCAGTAGTATGGGACAGGGTCGAAACACCATATATTTT. As protein: CASSMGQGRNTIYF.